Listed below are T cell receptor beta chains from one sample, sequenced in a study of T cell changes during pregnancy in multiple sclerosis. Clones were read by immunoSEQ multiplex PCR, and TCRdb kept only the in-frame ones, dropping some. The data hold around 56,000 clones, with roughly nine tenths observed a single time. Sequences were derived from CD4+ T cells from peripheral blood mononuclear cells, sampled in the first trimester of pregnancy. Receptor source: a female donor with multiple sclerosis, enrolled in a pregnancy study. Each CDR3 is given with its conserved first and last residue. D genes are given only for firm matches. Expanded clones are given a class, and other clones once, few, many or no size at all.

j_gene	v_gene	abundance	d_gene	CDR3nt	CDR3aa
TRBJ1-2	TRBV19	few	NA	TGTGCCAGTAGTATATTGTCAGGGCATGGCTACACCTTC	CASSILSGHGYTF
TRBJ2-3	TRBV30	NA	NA	TGTGCCTGGAGTTTCCCTCGAGGGGGGGGGTTAGATACGCAGTATTTT	CAWSFPRGGGLDTQYF
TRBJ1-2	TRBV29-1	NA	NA	TGCAGCGCCCAAGGCGGGGTGCATGGCTACACCTTC	CSAQGGVHGYTF
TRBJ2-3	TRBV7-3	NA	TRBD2	TGTGCCAGCAGCTTAAACCCGGTCGGGCGGGGGGGCCGGGGGAGCACAGATACGCAGTATTTT	CASSLNPVGRGGRGSTDTQYF
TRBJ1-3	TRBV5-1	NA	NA	TGCGCCAGCAGCCGCCTAGAAGGAAACACCATATATTTT	CASSRLEGNTIYF
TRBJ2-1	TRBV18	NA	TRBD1	TGTGCCAGCTCTCCAACTATCCGGGACAGGGGGGTCGATGAGCAGTTCTTC	CASSPTIRDRGVDEQFF
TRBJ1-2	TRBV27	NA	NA	TGTGCCAGCACTACGACAACCACTAACTATGGCTACACCTTC	CASTTTTTNYGYTF
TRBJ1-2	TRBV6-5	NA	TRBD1	TGTGCCAGCAGTTACTCAACCGGGACAGGGGGCTACACCTTC	CASSYSTGTGGYTF
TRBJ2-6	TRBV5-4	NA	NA	TGTGCCAGCAGCCCGCCGGGAGGGGGCTATGGGGCCAACGTCCTGACTTTC	CASSPPGGGYGANVLTF
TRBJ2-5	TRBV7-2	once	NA	TGTGCCAGCAGCTTCAGGGGTGAGACCCAGTACTTC	CASSFRGETQYF
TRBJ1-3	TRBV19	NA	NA	TGTGCCAGTCAAGAGGGGGCTGGAAACACCATATATTTT	CASQEGAGNTIYF
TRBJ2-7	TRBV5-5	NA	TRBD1	TGTGCCAGCAGCGGGGACAGGGGCCACGAGCAGTACTTC	CASSGDRGHEQYF
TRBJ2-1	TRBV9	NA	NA	TGTGCCAGCAGCGGGGGGGGCGCGCGCGATGAGCAGTTCTTC	CASSGGGARDEQFF
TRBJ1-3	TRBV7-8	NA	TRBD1	TGTGCCAGCAGCTTTCAGGGGGTGGCTTTGGGAAACACCATATATTTT	CASSFQGVALGNTIYF
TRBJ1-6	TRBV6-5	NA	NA	TGTGCCAGCAGACCTAGGGGAACCTATAATTCACCCCTCCACTTT	CASRPRGTYNSPLHF
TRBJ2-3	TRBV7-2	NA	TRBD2	TGTGCCAGCAGCTTAGTGGCGGGACTAGCGGGGAGAGATACGCAGTATTTT	CASSLVAGLAGRDTQYF
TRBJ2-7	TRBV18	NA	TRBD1	TGTGCCAGCTCACCCGGACAGGCCGCCTACGAGCAGTACTTC	CASSPGQAAYEQYF
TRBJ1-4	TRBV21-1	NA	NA	TGTGCCAGCAGCAACGGGGGTCCCCTAACTAATGAAAAACTGTTTTTT	CASSNGGPLTNEKLFF
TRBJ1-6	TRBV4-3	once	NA	TGCGCCAGCAGCCAAGCTGCGGAGGACCCAAATTCACCCCTCCACTTT	CASSQAAEDPNSPLHF
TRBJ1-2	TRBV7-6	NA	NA	TGTGCCAGCAGCCAACAAGCTAACTATGGCTACACCTTC	CASSQQANYGYTF
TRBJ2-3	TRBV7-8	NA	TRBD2	TGTGCCAGCACTCTCGGGCGGGGGAGCACAGATACGCAGTATTTT	CASTLGRGSTDTQYF
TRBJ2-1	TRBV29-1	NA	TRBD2	TGCAGCGTTCGTCTAATAGCGGGGGGGAATGAGCAGTTCTTC	CSVRLIAGGNEQFF
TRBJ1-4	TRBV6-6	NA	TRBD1	TGTGCCAGCACCAAACGACAGGGGTATGAAAAACTGTTTTTT	CASTKRQGYEKLFF
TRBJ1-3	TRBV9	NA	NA	TGTGCCAGCAGCGGGCCTAGGGAGAGCATATATTTT	CASSGPRESIYF
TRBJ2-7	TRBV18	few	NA	TGTGCCAGCTCTAACCGGGACTCCCAGGGGGGCTACGAGCAGTACTTC	CASSNRDSQGGYEQYF
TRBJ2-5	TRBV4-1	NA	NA	TGCGCCAGCAGCCAAGAGGGGCACATCGGGGAGACCCAGTACTTC	CASSQEGHIGETQYF
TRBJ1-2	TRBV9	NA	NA	TGTGCCAGCAGCGTAGCTCTCGGAGATGGCTACACCTTC	CASSVALGDGYTF
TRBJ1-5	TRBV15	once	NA	TGTGCCACCAAGAGGGGGTTCGATCAGCCCCAGCATTTT	CATKRGFDQPQHF
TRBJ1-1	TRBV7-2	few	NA	TGTGCCAGCAGCTTAGGGGCCGTGGGCACTGAAGCTTTCTTT	CASSLGAVGTEAFF
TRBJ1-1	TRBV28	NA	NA	TGTGCCAGCAGTTTGGTAGGGGGTGGCACTGAAGCTTTCTTT	CASSLVGGGTEAFF
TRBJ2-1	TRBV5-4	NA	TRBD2	TGTGCCAGCAGTTGGACTAGCGGGGCTCCCCATGAGCAGTTCTTC	CASSWTSGAPHEQFF
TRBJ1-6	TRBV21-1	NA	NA	TGTGCCAGCAGCAAGACTTACGACAGGGGGGGTTCACCCCTCCACTTT	CASSKTYDRGGSPLHF
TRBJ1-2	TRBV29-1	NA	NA	TGCAGCACCGAGGGAGGCAGGGCCTCGGGCTACACCTTC	CSTEGGRASGYTF
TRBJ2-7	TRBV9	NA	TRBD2	TGTGCCAGCAGCCTTTTGGCTTCCGGGACTAGCGGGAACGAGCAGTACTTC	CASSLLASGTSGNEQYF
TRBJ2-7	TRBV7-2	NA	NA	TGTGCCAGCAGCACACAGTCAGGGGTTACCGAGCAGTACTTC	CASSTQSGVTEQYF
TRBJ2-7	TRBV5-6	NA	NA	TGTGCCAGCAGCCAACAGGGCGAGCAGTACTTC	CASSQQGEQYF
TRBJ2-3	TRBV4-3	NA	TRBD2	TGCGCCAGCAGCCAGGACCGTGGGGGAGCGGGGGGAGAAGATACGCAGTATTTT	CASSQDRGGAGGEDTQYF
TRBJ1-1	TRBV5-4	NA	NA	TGTGCCAGCAGCCTCCAACGGGGGGTAACGAACACTGAAGCTTTCTTT	CASSLQRGVTNTEAFF
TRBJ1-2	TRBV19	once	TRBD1	TGTGCCAGTAGTATACAGTCCGACAGGGGGTATGGCTACACCTTC	CASSIQSDRGYGYTF